What follows are 15 T cell receptor beta chains derived from one specimen sequenced in a study of blood T cell repertoires in COVID-19. Assay: immunoSEQ multiplex PCR; the TCRdb copy retains only in-frame clones and omits some. The sample consists of some 290,000 clones, around 89% of them appearing once. Source material: peripheral blood. These TCRs come from a woman in her 40s with COVID-19, enrolled during active disease.

The gene calls are TRBV9 and TRBJ2-7, with 7 bases matching TRBD1. This CDR3 has 15 amino acids. The trim removed 6 bases at V and 6 bases at J, leaving 15 bases unmatched. Germline CDR1 SGDLS, CDR2 YYNGEE. The CDR3 nucleotides are TGTGCCAGCACCGTCACCGGGGACAGCCTAGGCGAGCAGTACTTC. This encodes CASTVTGDSLGEQYF.

V and J are TRBV6-5 and TRBJ2-7; 7 positions agree with TRBD1. The J segment lost 3 bases and the V segment lost 4 bases, leaving 6 bases of the junction unmatched. CDR1 is MNHEY, CDR2 SVGAGI, per germline. CDR3 length: 14 amino acids. The CDR3 is CASSLTGTVYEQYF. CDR3 DNA sequence: TGTGCCAGCAGTTTGACAGGGACCGTCTACGAGCAGTACTTC.

This chain connects TRBV28 to TRBJ1-2; the match to TRBD1 covers 7 bases. This CDR3 is 15 amino acids long. CDR1 MDHEN and CDR2 SYDVKM come from the germline V gene. With V trimmed by 6 bases and J by 2 bases, 9 bases remained unmatched. The chain's CDR3 is CASSPTGTLNYGYTF. The DNA of the CDR3 is TGTGCCAGCAGCCCGACAGGGACGCTAAACTATGGCTACACCTTC.

As regards this clone: Additional DNA sequences in this sample encode the identical CDR3. The chain is built from TRBV9 and TRBJ1-3, with D possibly TRBD1 on 5 matching bases. V lost 3 bases and J lost 0, with 7 bases in between. Germline V gene sequence: CDR1 SGDLS, CDR2 YYNGEE. The length of the CDR3 is 14 residues. CDR3 DNA: TGTGCCAGCAGCGGGACATCCTCTGGAAACACCATATATTTT. The encoded protein is CASSGTSSGNTIYF.

The count of this clone is one. The V gene is TRBV29-1, the J gene TRBJ2-3, with 7 bases fitting TRBD1. V dropped 5 bases and J dropped 2; count of bases not matched to a gene: 13. The CDR3 runs 16 residues. The germline V gene has CDR1 SQVTM and CDR2 ANQGSEA. The CDR3 is CSVSTWAGGNTDTQYF. As DNA, the CDR3 is TGCAGCGTTTCGACTTGGGCAGGGGGAAACACAGATACGCAGTATTTT.

V gene TRBV3-1 (or the pseudogene TRBV3-2) combines with J gene TRBJ1-4, with D possibly being TRBD1 (6 bases). With 3 bases removed from V and 7 bases from J, the gap between germline ends came to 12 bases. This CDR3 has 14 residues. The germline V gene encodes CDR1 LGHDT and CDR2 YNNKEL (reference sequence). The CDR3 is CASSHISGAEKLFF. In nucleotides, the CDR3 is TGTGCCAGCAGCCACATCTCAGGGGCTGAAAAACTGTTTTTT.

V is TRBV30 and J is TRBJ1-2, with unresolved D. The CDR3 loop spans 16 amino acids. Germline assignment: CDR1 GTSNPN and CDR2 SVGIG (reference sequence). Trimming shortened V by 4 bases and J by 3 bases, and 21 bases separated the two germline ends. The CDR3, as DNA: TGTGCCTGGATTCCCGGACCGCCCCGGAGGGACTATGGCTACACCTTC. The encoded protein is CAWIPGPPRRDYGYTF.

This chain links TRBV9 with TRBJ2-5; D gene ambiguous. The germline V and J ends were trimmed by 1 base and 5 bases, with 12 bases remaining between them. There are 14 residues in the CDR3. CDR1 SGDLS and CDR2 YYNGEE come from the germline V gene. The CDR3 loop is CASSVMAGVETQYF. DNA for the CDR3: TGTGCCAGCAGCGTAATGGCAGGCGTGGAGACCCAGTACTTC.

This chain links TRBV5-1 with TRBJ2-2, with a possible D match to TRBD1 (5 bases). CDR1 is SGHRS and CDR2 is YFSETQ in the germline V gene. Trimming left V 4 bases short and J 9 bases short, with 13 bases between. CDR3 length: 13 residues. The CDR3 DNA follows: TGCGCCAGCAGCCCGGCTCAGGACAGGGAGCTGTTTTTT. This encodes CASSPAQDRELFF.

The chain recombines TRBV21-1 with TRBJ1-2; TRBD1 is the table's D call, not checked against the DNA. TRBV21-1 is marked as a pseudogene. The CDR3 spans 15 residues. The CDR3 DNA is TGTGCCAGCAGCAAACCCCCGGCAGGGGGCTATGGCTACACCTTC. This translates into CASSKPPAGGYGYTF.

Concerning this clone itself: Distinct nucleotide sequences in the sample also encode this CDR3. V and J are TRBV27 and TRBJ1-1; D gene unclear. Trimming left V 1 base short and J 1 base short, with 4 bases between. This CDR3 is built from 13 residues. CDR1 and CDR2 (germline): MNHEY, SMNVEV (reference sequence). In DNA form, the CDR3 reads TGTGCCAGCAGTTTATTCAGGAACACTGAAGCTTTCTTT. Translation: CASSLFRNTEAFF.

The chain recombines TRBV6-2 or TRBV6-3 with TRBJ1-5; 10 bases agree with TRBD1. The CDR3 loop spans 16 amino acids. V lost 1 base, J lost 5 bases, and 5 bases stayed unmatched. Per germline, CDR1 MNHEY and CDR2 SVGEGT. The CDR3 nucleotides are TGTGCCAGCAGTTACTTTCCTGGGACAGGGGATCAGCCCCAGCATTTT. This gives the protein CASSYFPGTGDQPQHF.

The gene calls are TRBV27 and TRBJ2-7, with D possibly TRBD2 on 5 matching bases. The V end was cut by 3 bases, the J end by 6 bases, with 12 bases between. CDR3 length: 13 residues. CDR1 and CDR2 from the germline V gene are MNHEY and SMNVEV (reference sequence). For the CDR3, the DNA is TGTGCCAGCAGTTTCCCGGGGTACAGCGAGCAGTACTTC. It is translated as CASSFPGYSEQYF.

The chain uses TRBV19 and TRBJ1-4; D is unresolved. Looked up from germline, CDR1 is LNHDA and CDR2 is SQIVND (reference sequence). V was cut by 0 bases and J by 8 bases, with 10 bases left in between. This CDR3 is built from 14 residues. Here the CDR3 reads CASSIDPGGEKLFF. CDR3 sequence (DNA): TGTGCCAGTAGTATAGACCCGGGAGGAGAAAAACTGTTTTTT. The full variable domain, with the rest looked up from reference TRBV19 and TRBJ1-4, is DGGITQSPKYLFRKEGQNVTLSCEQNLNHDAMYWYRQDPGQGLRLIYYSQIVNDFQKGDIAEGYSVSREKKESFPLTVTSAQKNPTAFYLCASSIDPGGEKLFFGSGTQLSVL.

V is TRBV7-2 and J is TRBJ1-3; 9 nucleotides agree with TRBD1. Looked up from germline, CDR1 is SGHTA and CDR2 is FQGNSA. There are 16 residues in the CDR3. Losses at the gene ends were 3 bases for V and 1 base for J; bases not matched to a gene: 4. The CDR3 nucleotides are TGTGCCAGCAGCTTGACAGGGGGGGCTTCTGGAAACACCATATATTTT. Protein sequence: CASSLTGGASGNTIYF.